The 20 T cell receptor beta chains given below trace back to one sample, sequenced in a study of post-analysis software for immune sequencing data. Study-wide points: There were a handful of TRBV segments more frequent in patients than controls, and TRBV5-6, TRBV5-1 and TRBV20-1 were among them.

Tagging with unique molecular identifiers was a feature of the TCR beta cDNA libraries. TCRdb analysed the PCR reads with MiXCR anew, one entry per CDR3 protein. The repertoire includes some 500,000 distinct CDR3 sequences, around 40% of them detected once, and 9% to 13% sits in the top ten. These receptors' targets are unknown. Material: blood. The receptors were sampled from a girl between 10 and 17 years old with multiple sclerosis.

The chain is built from TRBV2 and TRBJ2-6; D possibly corresponds to TRBD2 (6 bases). Germline V gene sequence: CDR1 SNHLY, CDR2 FYNNEI. This CDR3 spans 17 amino acids. V was pared by 6 bases and J by 1 base, with 16 bases between. The DNA for the CDR3 is TGTGCCAGCAGGGAGGTCGGGGGTGGGTCTGGGGCCAACGTCCTGACTTTC. It yields the protein CASREVGGGSGANVLTF.

This chain connects TRBV5-1 to TRBJ1-4; no reliable D call. CDR3 length: 16 residues. Germline assignment: CDR1 SGHRS and CDR2 YFSETQ. V dropped 4 bases and J dropped 0 bases, with 13 bases sitting between them. CDR3 DNA sequence: TGCGCCAGCAGCCCGGACGGGCGGACAACTAATGAAAAACTGTTTTTT. This gives the protein CASSPDGRTTNEKLFF.

The genes are TRBV10-2 and TRBJ2-4, with 13 bases lining up with TRBD2. V shed 3 bases, J shed 13 bases, and the junction held 18 bases outside the gene matches. This CDR3 has 18 amino acids. Germline CDR1 reads WSHSY; CDR2 reads SAAADI. The CDR3 sequence is CASSDGTSGTGTYNEQYF. CDR3 coding DNA: TGCGCCAGCAGTGACGGGACTAGCGGGACTGGTACCTACAATGAGCAGTACTTC.

The rearrangement joins TRBV6-4 to TRBJ1-4, with D uncertain. Looked up from germline, CDR1 is MRHNA and CDR2 is SNTAGT. The CDR3 length is 11 residues. The ends were cut back, 6 bases at V and 13 bases at J, with 12 bases in the middle. As DNA, the CDR3 is TGTGCCAGCAGCATACTCGAGGGACTGTTTTTT. As protein: CASSILEGLFF.

On this clonotype itself: The junction departs from germline at one end; a sequencing error may be responsible. The chain is built from TRBV10-3 and TRBJ1-2, with D perhaps TRBD1 (5 bases). Per the germline V gene, CDR1 is ENHRY and CDR2 is SYGVKD. The CDR3 is 15 residues long. The CDR3 spells CAVRKTGGTNYGYTF. The CDR3 nucleotides read TGTGCCGTCAGAAAAACAGGAGGAACTAACTATGGCTACACCTTC.

This clonotype was seen a few times. This sequence joins TRBV5-5 and TRBJ1-6; 12 bases map to TRBD1. Germline CDR1 SGHKS, CDR2 YYEKEE (reference sequence). The V gene end was trimmed by 3 bases and the J gene end by 2 bases; junction bases not matched to a gene: 9. The CDR3 runs 19 residues. The CDR3 region is CASSYPGQGAGTYNSPLHF. CDR3 DNA sequence: TGTGCCAGCAGCTACCCGGGACAGGGGGCTGGAACCTATAATTCACCCCTCCACTTT.

The V gene is TRBV5-5, the J gene TRBJ2-7, with D possibly TRBD2 on 5 matching bases. The CDR3 runs to 14 residues. Germline values: CDR1 SGHKS, CDR2 YYEKEE (reference sequence). V was clipped by 7 bases and J by 4 bases, with 18 bases between them. CDR3 residues: CASRRQGSGYEQYF. For the CDR3, the DNA is TGTGCCAGCCGCAGGCAAGGGAGTGGTTACGAGCAGTACTTC.

The chain couples TRBV4-1 to TRBJ2-7; 8 bases align to TRBD2. CDR1 and CDR2 from the germline V gene are MGHRA and YSYEKL. The CDR3 consists of 16 residues. V dropped 1 base and J dropped 7; count of bases not matched to a gene: 12. CDR3 in amino acids: CASSQVTSGRYNEQYF. The CDR3, as DNA: TGCGCCAGCAGCCAAGTAACTAGCGGTAGATACAATGAGCAGTACTTC.

The chain employs TRBV13 and TRBJ2-7, with TRBD2 matching over 8 bases. Germline assignment: CDR1 PRHDT and CDR2 FYEKMQ (reference sequence). The CDR3 has 13 residues. V lost 8 bases, J lost 3 bases, and 6 bases stayed unmatched. This CDR3 reads CASVSSGYYEQYF. The DNA of the CDR3 is TGTGCCAGCGTATCTAGCGGGTACTACGAGCAGTACTTC.

The V call is TRBV12-3 or TRBV12-4, the J call TRBJ2-7; 7 nucleotides agree with TRBD1. CDR3 size: 16 residues. After removal of 0 bases from V and 2 bases from J, the junction contained 7 bases not matched to a gene. The CDR3 loop reads CASSLAGTAVAYEQYF. The CDR3 DNA reads as TGTGCCAGCAGTTTAGCCGGGACAGCTGTAGCCTACGAGCAGTACTTC.

This clonotype was counted only a few times. CDR3 residues: CASSREPDRYQETQYF. The DNA of the CDR3 is TGTGCCAGCAGCCGGGAACCGGACAGGTACCAAGAGACCCAGTACTTC. The chain uses TRBV7-8 and TRBJ2-5; the match to TRBD1 covers 7 bases. CDR1 and CDR2 (germline): SGHVS, FQNEAQ. The CDR3 runs 16 residues. V lost 5 bases, J lost 0 bases, and 9 bases stayed unmatched.

This clonotype is a singleton in its sample. V is TRBV6-2 or TRBV6-3 and J is TRBJ2-3; D uncertain. V was trimmed by 6 bases and J by 9 bases, leaving 13 bases between them. CDR1 and CDR2 (germline): MNHEY, SVGEGT. This CDR3 comprises 12 residues. CDR3 coding DNA: TGTGCCAGCAGCCGACCATCGAGCACGCAGTATTTT. Translation: CASSRPSSTQYF.

This clonotype occurred once. The chain couples TRBV27 to TRBJ2-1, with 8 positions matching TRBD2. This CDR3 spans 13 amino acids. V shed 8 bases and J 9 bases; nucleotides not matched to a gene: 9. Germline V gene lookup returns CDR1 MNHEY and CDR2 SMNVEV (reference sequence). As DNA, the CDR3 is TGTGCCAGCGGTCAGCGGGAGTGGGGTGAGCAGTTCTTC. It translates to CASGQREWGEQFF.

The chain has TRBV3-1 and TRBJ1-1, with unresolved D. Trimming shortened V by 0 bases and J by 3 bases, and 8 bases separated the two germline ends. The CDR3 has 14 residues. Per germline, CDR1 LGHDT and CDR2 YNNKEL (reference sequence). As DNA, the CDR3 is TGTGCCAGCAGCCAAGATGGGTTGGACACTGAAGCTTTCTTT. Encoded protein: CASSQDGLDTEAFF.

This chain uses TRBV28 with TRBJ2-4; D is possibly TRBD2 (7 bases). The CDR3 spans 16 residues. V shed 4 bases and J shed 1 base, with 14 bases lying between them. The germline V gene has CDR1 MDHEN and CDR2 SYDVKM. CDR3 bases: TGTGCCAGCAGTTCCCCGGGGAGGGGGGCCAAAAACATTCAGTACTTC. It specifies CASSSPGRGAKNIQYF.

This clonotype was seen only a few times. This rearrangement joins TRBV15 to TRBJ2-5, with D tentatively TRBD2 (5 bases). The V gene lost 3 bases and the J gene lost 11 bases, with 10 bases spanning the gap. Germline V gene lookup returns CDR1 LNHNV and CDR2 YYDKDF (reference sequence). The CDR3 runs to 11 residues. The CDR3 is CATSSNGEQYF. The CDR3 DNA follows: TGTGCCACCAGCAGCAACGGGGAGCAGTACTTC.

This clonotype was seen a few times. The rearrangement uses TRBV12-3 or TRBV12-4 and TRBJ2-1; D possibly uses TRBD1 or TRBD2 (5 bases each). This CDR3 is built from 15 residues. V was trimmed by 8 bases and J by 13 bases, leaving 27 bases between them. CDR3 sequence reads: CASLNSPVGTARQFF. For the CDR3, the DNA is TGTGCCAGCCTAAACTCACCGGTAGGGACGGCGAGACAGTTCTTC.

This clonotype was detected many times. This chain connects TRBV5-1 to TRBJ2-1; D unresolved. Trimming pared 0 bases from V and 8 bases from J, leaving 9 bases between. Germline CDR1 reads SGHRS; CDR2 reads YFSETQ. The CDR3 is made up of 13 amino acids. The DNA for the CDR3 is TGCGCCAGCAGCTTGGTTCTAGGTGATGAGCAGTTCTTC. It specifies CASSLVLGDEQFF.

This clonotype has only a few counts. This rearrangement joins TRBV12-3 or TRBV12-4 to TRBJ2-3; 8 bases line up with TRBD2. The CDR3 has 14 residues. V shed 5 bases and J 1 base; nucleotides not matched to a gene: 2. Written as DNA, the CDR3 is TGTGCCAGCAGTGGCGGGAGGCGCACAGATACGCAGTATTTT. Residues: CASSGGRRTDTQYF.

V usage is TRBV14 and J usage is TRBJ2-7, with TRBD2 as a possible D gene (6 bases). This CDR3 is 17 amino acids long. V was trimmed by 1 base and J by 2 bases, leaving 18 bases between them. The germline V gene encodes CDR1 SGHDN and CDR2 FVKESK. CDR3 sequence (DNA): TGTGCCAGCAGCCAAGGGGGGGTCAACAGGAGGGCCTACGAGCAGTACTTC. This sequence encodes CASSQGGVNRRAYEQYF.